Following are 23 T cell receptor beta chains from one sample sequenced in a study of T cell responses to AZD1222 COVID-19 vaccine. Using immunoSEQ multiplex PCR, the repertoire was profiled, and TCRdb retains in-frame clones only, with some absent. The sample lists 150,000 to 200,000 clones; about 92% were seen once. The sample consisted of peripheral blood, taken on day 0 of AZD1222 vaccination. The source is an adult in good health.

The chain employs TRBV5-4 and TRBJ2-3; D might be TRBD1 or TRBD2, each matching 5 bases. Trimming took 4 bases from V and 5 from J, leaving 11 bases between them. Looked up from germline, CDR1 is SGHNT and CDR2 is YYREEE (reference sequence). The CDR3 extends over 13 amino acids. The CDR3 DNA reads TGTGCCAGCAGCCCGGGGACGTTAGATACGCAGTATTTT. Its protein product is CASSPGTLDTQYF.

The chain is built from TRBV19 and TRBJ1-1; the D is unclear. Germline loops: CDR1 LNHDA, CDR2 SQIVND (reference sequence). The V end lost 5 bases, the J end lost 9 bases, and 13 bases lay between the germline ends. This CDR3 region has 12 residues. The CDR3 is CASSLGISKAFF. CDR3 in DNA: TGTGCCAGTAGTCTAGGAATCTCAAAAGCTTTCTTT.

This rearrangement joins TRBV29-1 to TRBJ2-1; D remains ambiguous. The CDR3 runs 11 residues. Germline CDR1 reads SQVTM; CDR2 reads ANQGSEA. V was pared by 0 bases and J by 13 bases, with 10 bases between. The CDR3 DNA follows: TGCAGCGTTGAAGATCGAGGAATTCAGTTCTTC. It is translated as CSVEDRGIQFF.

The rearrangement uses TRBV27 and TRBJ1-5, with a weak D call TRBD1 (5 bases). The CDR3 contains 15 residues. Between the trimmed V and J ends, which lost 6 bases and 2 bases, there was a span of 14 bases. Germline-derived CDR1 and CDR2 are MNHEY and SMNVEV (reference sequence). As DNA, the CDR3 is TGTGCCAGCAGCCGACGGGGCAGGGGCAATCAGCCCCAGCATTTT. Its translation: CASSRRGRGNQPQHF.

The chain uses TRBV27 and TRBJ1-5, with a tentative D call TRBD1 (6 bases). Germline loops: CDR1 MNHEY, CDR2 SMNVEV (reference sequence). Between the trimmed V and J ends, which lost 5 bases and 4 bases, there was a span of 9 bases. The CDR3 runs to 13 residues. The CDR3 DNA follows: TGTGCCAGCAGTCCAACAGGGAATCAGCCCCAGCATTTT. Encoded protein: CASSPTGNQPQHF.

The chain has TRBV19 and TRBJ2-5; D is possibly TRBD1 or TRBD2 (5 bases each). Germline loops: CDR1 LNHDA, CDR2 SQIVND (reference sequence). Trimming shortened V by 5 bases and J by 7 bases, and 26 bases separated the two germline ends. This CDR3 spans 17 amino acids. The CDR3 bases are TGTGCCAGTAGTCTCTCCCTGGGGGTCTCGGGCGTGGGGACCCAGTACTTC. Translated: CASSLSLGVSGVGTQYF.

The gene calls are TRBV6-5 and TRBJ1-1; D uncertain. V lost 2 bases, J lost 4 bases, and 11 bases lay in between. The CDR3 totals 14 residues. Germline values: CDR1 MNHEY, CDR2 SVGAGI. In DNA, the CDR3 is TGTGCCAGCAGTTACACCCGACAAAGCACTGAAGCTTTCTTT. Its protein product is CASSYTRQSTEAFF.

The chain is built from TRBV12-3 or TRBV12-4 and TRBJ1-1, with unresolved D. The V end lost 3 bases, the J end lost 5 bases, and 7 bases lay between the germline ends. This CDR3 is 12 amino acids long. CDR3 sequence (DNA): TGTGCCAGCAGTTTTCGACCTACTGAAGCTTTCTTT. Protein: CASSFRPTEAFF.

The chain has TRBV5-4 and TRBJ2-5, with 7 bases that match TRBD1. Germline V gene sequence: CDR1 SGHNT, CDR2 YYREEE (reference sequence). The CDR3 is 15 amino acids. J gave up 1 base and V 6 bases, and 9 bases lay outside the gene matches. CDR3 in amino acids: CASNMDRTPQETQYF. The DNA for the CDR3 is TGTGCCAGCAACATGGACAGGACCCCCCAAGAGACCCAGTACTTC.

This clone was seen once. Other nucleotide sequences in the sample specify the same CDR3. The CDR3 protein is CASSLLGGNTEAFF. CDR3 sequence (DNA): TGTGCCAGCAGTTTATTAGGGGGCAACACTGAAGCTTTCTTT. The rearrangement links TRBV27 to TRBJ1-1, with TRBD1 matching 7 bases. The CDR3 consists of 14 residues. Germline V gene sequence: CDR1 MNHEY, CDR2 SMNVEV (reference sequence). V lost 1 base, J lost 2 bases, and 1 base stayed unmatched.

The rearrangement links TRBV3-1 (or the pseudogene TRBV3-2) to TRBJ2-7; no clear D. Trimming removed 4 bases at V and 2 bases at J, with 9 bases between. CDR1 is LGHDT, CDR2 YNNKEL, per germline (reference sequence). The length of the CDR3 is 13 residues. This chain's CDR3 is CASSPGRPYEQYF. The DNA for the CDR3 is TGTGCCAGCAGCCCCGGACGTCCCTACGAGCAGTACTTC.

The rearrangement links TRBV7-2 to TRBJ2-5; tentatively, D is TRBD2 (6 bases). There are 16 residues in the CDR3. Trimming cost V 5 bases and J 5 bases, with 21 bases left between them. Germline CDR1 is SGHTA and CDR2 is FQGNSA. The CDR3 reads CASSPRPAGSGETQYF. The CDR3 nucleotides are TGTGCCAGCAGCCCACGCCCGGCTGGCAGCGGGGAGACCCAGTACTTC. The full variable domain, its missing parts supplied by reference TRBV7-2 and TRBJ2-5, is GAGVSQSPSNKVTEKGKDVELRCDPISGHTALYWYRQSLGQGLEFLIYFQGNSAPDKSGLPSDRFSAERTGGSVSTLTIQRTQQEDSAVYLCASSPRPAGSGETQYFGPGTRLLVL.

The chain employs TRBV18 and TRBJ2-7; tentatively, D is TRBD2 (5 bases). V lost 7 bases and J lost 5, with 18 bases in between. The CDR3 spans 14 residues. Per germline, CDR1 KGHSH and CDR2 LQKENI. CDR3 protein: CASLPERTRDEQYF. The CDR3, as DNA: TGTGCCAGCTTACCGGAGCGGACCCGGGACGAGCAGTACTTC.

The CDR3: CASSPGTGGSNYGYTF. The CDR3 DNA follows: TGTGCCAGCTCACCGGGGACAGGGGGCTCTAACTATGGCTACACCTTC. This chain links TRBV18 with TRBJ1-2; 12 nucleotides align to TRBD1. With 3 bases clipped from V and 0 bases from J, the junction kept 2 bases outside the gene matches. The CDR3 extends over 16 amino acids. Germline assignment: CDR1 KGHSH and CDR2 LQKENI. Drawing the rest from reference TRBV18 and TRBJ1-2, the complete variable domain is NAGVMQNPRHLVRRRGQEARLRCSPMKGHSHVYWYRQLPEEGLKFMVYLQKENIIDESGMPKERFSAEFPKEGPSILRIQQVVRGDSAAYFCASSPGTGGSNYGYTFGSGTRLTVV.

The genes are TRBV3-1 (or the pseudogene TRBV3-2) and TRBJ1-3, with D unclear. Looked up from germline, CDR1 is LGHDT and CDR2 is YNNKEL (reference sequence). Trimming pared 4 bases from V and 4 bases from J, leaving 14 bases between. This CDR3 spans 15 amino acids. The CDR3 bases are TGTGCCAGCAGCCTCACACCGATCGGAGGAAACACCATATATTTT. Amino acids: CASSLTPIGGNTIYF.

The sample holds a few counts of this clone. The chain combines TRBV10-3 with TRBJ1-2, with 9 nucleotides matching TRBD1. From germline, CDR1 is ENHRY and CDR2 SYGVKD. Trimming cost V 2 bases and J 5 bases; bases outside gene matches: 15. The CDR3 consists of 18 residues. The CDR3 region has the DNA TGTGCCATCAGTGAGATTCGGGGTAGGGACAGGGTGACTTATGGCTACACCTTC. This encodes CAISEIRGRDRVTYGYTF.

V and J are TRBV5-6 and TRBJ1-6, with TRBD1 identical over 8 bases. The CDR3 is 15 amino acids. Germline trimming cut 2 bases from V and 9 bases from J; bases unmatched to any gene: 7. Germline V lookup: CDR1 SGHDT, CDR2 YYEEEE. The CDR3 loop is CASSFATGGSSPLHF. The CDR3 DNA reads TGTGCCAGCAGCTTCGCTACAGGGGGGAGTTCACCCCTCCACTTT.

The rearrangement links TRBV19 to TRBJ2-1; TRBD2 aligns across 9 bases. Per the germline V gene, CDR1 is LNHDA and CDR2 is SQIVND (reference sequence). This CDR3 spans 16 amino acids. V lost 5 bases to trimming and J lost 5 bases; unmatched junction nucleotides: 10. CDR3 nucleotide sequence: TGTGCCAGTAGTCCCCTCAAAGCGGGAGGAGACAATGAGCAGTTCTTC. This codes for CASSPLKAGGDNEQFF.

The chain joins TRBV9 to TRBJ2-7; 11 bases fit TRBD1. V shed 4 bases, J shed 3 bases, and the junction held 3 bases outside the gene matches. This CDR3 has 14 amino acids. Germline lookup yields CDR1 SGDLS and CDR2 YYNGEE. In DNA form, the CDR3 reads TGTGCCAGCAGCTTAGGGACAGGGGGCTACGAGCAGTACTTC. This encodes CASSLGTGGYEQYF.

V and J are TRBV28 and TRBJ2-2; D is unclear. Trimming shortened V by 1 base and J by 6 bases, and 9 bases separated the two germline ends. The CDR3 is 14 amino acids. Per the germline V gene, CDR1 is MDHEN and CDR2 is SYDVKM. The DNA for the CDR3 is TGTGCCAGCAGTTTATTAAGAAGGGCCGGGGAGCTGTTTTTT. Its protein product is CASSLLRRAGELFF. Variable domain in full (rest from reference TRBV28 and TRBJ2-2): DVKVTQSSRYLVKRTGEKVFLECVQDMDHENMFWYRQDPGLGLRLIYFSYDVKMKEKGDIPEGYSVSREKKERFSLILESASTNQTSMYLCASSLLRRAGELFFGEGSRLTVL.

This chain uses TRBV25-1 with TRBJ1-1; tentative D call: TRBD1 (5 bases). Germline V lookup: CDR1 MGHDK, CDR2 SYGVNS. The CDR3 extends over 15 amino acids. V was pared by 6 bases and J by 2 bases, with 16 bases between. The CDR3 region is CASSPSGTLNTEAFF. In DNA, the CDR3 is TGTGCCAGCAGCCCTTCCGGGACCCTTAACACTGAAGCTTTCTTT.

The V and J genes are TRBV14 and TRBJ2-7; D is unresolved. This CDR3 is built from 13 residues. V lost 6 bases and J 6 bases, leaving 15 bases between the germline ends. CDR1 is SGHDN and CDR2 is FVKESK in the germline V gene. This CDR3 is CASSRNSFSEQYF. The CDR3 nucleotides read TGTGCCAGCAGTCGAAACAGCTTTTCCGAGCAGTACTTC.

The chain combines TRBV11-2 with TRBJ1-1, with no clear D. V was shortened by 4 bases and J by 3 bases, with 12 bases between the two germline ends. The germline V gene has CDR1 SGHAT and CDR2 FQNNGV. The CDR3 consists of 14 residues. CDR3 in amino acids: CASSSPGWYTEAFF. DNA of the CDR3: TGTGCCAGCAGCTCCCCTGGGTGGTACACTGAAGCTTTCTTT.